Presented here are 10 T cell receptor beta chains from one specimen sequenced in a study of cytomegalovirus exposure and HLA in healthy donors. In the PCR, 60 Vbeta and 13 Jbeta primers were used. Assay: immunoSEQ multiplex PCR; the TCRdb copy retains only in-frame clones and omits some. The top ten clones hold 1.5% to 2% of a sample with 100,000 or so clones, roughly 79% of them seen once. The specimen sequenced was PBMCs. All receptors derive from a woman aged 40 to 55 in good health and CMV-seronegative.

The chain has TRBV15 and TRBJ2-3; 9 bases line up with TRBD1. The CDR3 is 15 amino acids. Germline CDR1 LNHNV, CDR2 YYDKDF (reference sequence). After removal of 4 bases from V and 0 bases from J, the junction contained 2 bases not matched to a gene. CDR3 protein: CATSKGQGSTDTQYF. The CDR3 DNA reads TGTGCCACCAGCAAAGGACAGGGGAGCACAGATACGCAGTATTTT.

The chain is built from TRBV2 and TRBJ1-6, with D uncertain. Trimming removed 6 bases at V and 6 bases at J, with 12 bases between. Germline loops: CDR1 SNHLY, CDR2 FYNNEI. The CDR3 is made up of 14 amino acids. CDR3 bases: TGTGCCAGCAGATCGGCGGGCCGTAATTCACCCCTCCACTTT. It specifies CASRSAGRNSPLHF.

CDR3 sequence: CASRSSDRRQAGDTQYF. The CDR3 region has the DNA TGTGCCAGCAGATCCTCCGATCGGCGGCAAGCTGGAGATACGCAGTATTTT. The rearrangement links TRBV9 to TRBJ2-3; D call uncertain. Germline CDR1 is SGDLS and CDR2 is YYNGEE. V shed 5 bases and J shed 5 bases, with 24 bases lying between them. This CDR3 is built from 17 residues.

V and J are TRBV9 and TRBJ1-2; perhaps TRBD1 as D (5 bases). Germline lookup yields CDR1 SGDLS and CDR2 YYNGEE. Trimming removed 0 bases at V and 8 bases at J, with 11 bases between. This CDR3 contains 13 residues. This CDR3 is CASSVGSGVGYTF. CDR3 bases: TGTGCCAGCAGCGTAGGATCGGGGGTGGGCTACACCTTC.

The V and J genes are TRBV10-3 and TRBJ2-3; maybe TRBD2 (6 bases). CDR3 length: 12 amino acids. V was shortened by 5 bases and J by 5 bases, with 8 bases between the two germline ends. Germline CDR1 reads ENHRY; CDR2 reads SYGVKD. The CDR3 reads CAISLARDTQYF. The CDR3 DNA sequence: TGTGCCATCAGTCTAGCGAGAGATACGCAGTATTTT.

The chain joins TRBV19 to TRBJ2-7; 9 positions match TRBD2. Germline assignment: CDR1 LNHDA and CDR2 SQIVND (reference sequence). V was clipped by 3 bases and J by 2 bases; unmatched bases: 2. The CDR3 is made up of 14 amino acids. CDR3 protein: CASSMTSGPYEQYF. The DNA of the CDR3 is TGTGCCAGTAGTATGACTAGCGGTCCCTACGAGCAGTACTTC.

This chain connects TRBV19 to TRBJ2-5; tentatively, D is TRBD2 (5 bases). Germline V gene lookup returns CDR1 LNHDA and CDR2 SQIVND (reference sequence). The CDR3 is 14 amino acids. Trimming removed 4 bases from V and 2 bases from J, with 11 bases in between. CDR3: CASSTGLGQETQYF. DNA for the CDR3: TGTGCCAGTAGTACGGGGTTGGGACAAGAGACCCAGTACTTC.

V usage is TRBV4-1 and J usage is TRBJ2-1; 9 nucleotides match TRBD1. CDR3 length: 15 amino acids. V gave up 6 bases and J gave up 7 bases; unmatched junction bases: 10. Germline V CDR1 and CDR2: MGHRA, YSYEKL. The CDR3 DNA reads as TGCGCCAGCAGTTTTTCGGACAGGGGCCCGAATGAGCAGTTCTTC. Translating it yields CASSFSDRGPNEQFF.

DNA of the CDR3: TGTGCCAGTACGGGACAGGGCTATGGCTACACCTTC. It yields the protein CASTGQGYGYTF. V and J are TRBV19 and TRBJ1-2; 9 nucleotides align to TRBD1. Germline V gene data show CDR1 as LNHDA and CDR2 as SQIVND (reference sequence). V was pared by 7 bases and J by 4 bases, with 1 base of the junction left unmatched. The CDR3 spans 12 residues.

This clone appeared a single time. The chain joins TRBV7-9 to TRBJ1-5; TRBD1 agrees at 8 bases. J gave up 7 bases and V 0 bases, and 14 bases lay outside the gene matches. The CDR3 is 18 residues long. The germline gives CDR1 SEHNR, CDR2 FQNEAQ (reference sequence). CDR3 residues: CASSLAPKTGGVSQPQHF. DNA for the CDR3: TGTGCCAGCAGCTTAGCACCCAAAACAGGGGGGGTTAGCCAGCCCCAGCATTTT.